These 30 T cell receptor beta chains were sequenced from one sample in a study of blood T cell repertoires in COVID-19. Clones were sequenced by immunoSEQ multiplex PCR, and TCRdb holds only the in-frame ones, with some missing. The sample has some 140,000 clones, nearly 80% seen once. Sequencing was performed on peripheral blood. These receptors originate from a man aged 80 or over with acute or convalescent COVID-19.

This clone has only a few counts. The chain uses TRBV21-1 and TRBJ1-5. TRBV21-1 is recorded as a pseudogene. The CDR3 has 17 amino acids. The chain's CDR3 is CASSKGSRTRSNQPQHF. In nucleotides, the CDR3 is TGTGCCAGCAGCAAAGGGAGTCGCACGAGAAGCAATCAGCCCCAGCATTTT.

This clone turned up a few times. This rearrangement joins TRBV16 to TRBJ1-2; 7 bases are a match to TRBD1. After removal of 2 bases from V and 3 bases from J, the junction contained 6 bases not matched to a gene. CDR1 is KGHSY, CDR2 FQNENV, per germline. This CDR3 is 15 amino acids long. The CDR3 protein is CASSQSEDRYYGYTF. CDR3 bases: TGTGCCAGCAGCCAAAGCGAGGACAGGTACTATGGCTACACCTTC.

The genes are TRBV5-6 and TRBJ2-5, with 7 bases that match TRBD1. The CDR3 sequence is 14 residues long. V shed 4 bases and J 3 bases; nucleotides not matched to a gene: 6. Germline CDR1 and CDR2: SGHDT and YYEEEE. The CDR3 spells CASSHPDREETQYF. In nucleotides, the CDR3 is TGTGCCAGCAGCCACCCCGACAGGGAAGAGACCCAGTACTTC.

CDR3 in DNA: TGCGCCAGCAGCCAATTGGGACAGTCCTCTGGGGCCAACGTCCTGACTTTC. As protein: CASSQLGQSSGANVLTF. The chain joins TRBV5-1 to TRBJ2-6, with TRBD1 identical over 7 bases. From germline, CDR1 is SGHRS and CDR2 YFSETQ. This CDR3 contains 17 residues. V shed 4 bases, J shed 0 bases, and the junction held 7 bases outside the gene matches.

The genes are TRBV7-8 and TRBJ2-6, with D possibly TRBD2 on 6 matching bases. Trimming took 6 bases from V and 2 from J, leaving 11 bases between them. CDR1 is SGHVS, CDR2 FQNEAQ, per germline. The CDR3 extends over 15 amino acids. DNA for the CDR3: TGTGCCAGCAGTCCCGGGGGACCTGGGGCCAACGTCCTGACTTTC. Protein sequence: CASSPGGPGANVLTF.

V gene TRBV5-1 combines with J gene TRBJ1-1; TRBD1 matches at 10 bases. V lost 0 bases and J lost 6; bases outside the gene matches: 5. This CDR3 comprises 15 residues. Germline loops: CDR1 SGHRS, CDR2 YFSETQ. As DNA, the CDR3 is TGCGCCAGCAGCTTGGAGGGACAGGGGAGATCTGAAGCTTTCTTT. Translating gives CASSLEGQGRSEAFF.

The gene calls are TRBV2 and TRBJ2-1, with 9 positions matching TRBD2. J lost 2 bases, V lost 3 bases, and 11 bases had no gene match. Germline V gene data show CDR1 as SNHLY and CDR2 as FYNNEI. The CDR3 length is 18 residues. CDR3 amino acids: CASSDLQRGAGAYNEQFF. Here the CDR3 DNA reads TGTGCCAGCAGTGATCTTCAGCGGGGGGCAGGAGCCTACAATGAGCAGTTCTTC.

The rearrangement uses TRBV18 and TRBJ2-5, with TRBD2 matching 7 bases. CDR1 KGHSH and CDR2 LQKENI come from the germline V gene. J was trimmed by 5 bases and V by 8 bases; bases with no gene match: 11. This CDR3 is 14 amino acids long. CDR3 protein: CASRTQLGGETQYF. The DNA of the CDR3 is TGTGCCAGCCGAACCCAGCTGGGAGGGGAGACCCAGTACTTC.

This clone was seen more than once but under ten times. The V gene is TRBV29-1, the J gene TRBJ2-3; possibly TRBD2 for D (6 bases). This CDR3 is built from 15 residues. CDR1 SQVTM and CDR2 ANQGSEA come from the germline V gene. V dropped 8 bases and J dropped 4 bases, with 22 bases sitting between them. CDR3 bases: TGCAGCACTCAAGGACTATCTCAGGTCGCAGATACGCAGTATTTT. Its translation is CSTQGLSQVADTQYF.

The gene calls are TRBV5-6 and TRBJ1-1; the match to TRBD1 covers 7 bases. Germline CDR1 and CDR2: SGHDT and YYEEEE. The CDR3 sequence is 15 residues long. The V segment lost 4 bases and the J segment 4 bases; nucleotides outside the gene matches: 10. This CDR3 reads CASSIGGASGTEAFF. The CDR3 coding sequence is TGTGCCAGCAGCATAGGGGGCGCTTCCGGCACTGAAGCTTTCTTT.

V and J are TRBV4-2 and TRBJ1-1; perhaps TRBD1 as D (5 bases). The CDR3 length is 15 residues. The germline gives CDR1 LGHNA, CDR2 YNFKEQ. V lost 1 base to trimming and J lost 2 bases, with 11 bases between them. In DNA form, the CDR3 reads TGTGCCAGCAGCCAAGGGTCCGGGGGTAACACTGAAGCTTTCTTT. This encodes CASSQGSGGNTEAFF.

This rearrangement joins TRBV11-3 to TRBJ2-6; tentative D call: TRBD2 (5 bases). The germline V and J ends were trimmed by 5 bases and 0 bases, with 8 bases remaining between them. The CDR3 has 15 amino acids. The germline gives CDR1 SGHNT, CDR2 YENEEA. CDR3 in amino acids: CASSPRGSGANVLTF. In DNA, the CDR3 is TGTGCCAGCAGCCCCCGGGGCTCTGGGGCCAACGTCCTGACTTTC.

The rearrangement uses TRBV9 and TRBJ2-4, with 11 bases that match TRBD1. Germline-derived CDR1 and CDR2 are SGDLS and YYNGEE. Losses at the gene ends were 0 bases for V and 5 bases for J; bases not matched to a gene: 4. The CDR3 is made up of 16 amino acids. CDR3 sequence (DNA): TGTGCCAGCAGCGTAGGGACAGGGGGCGTGGAAAACATTCAGTACTTC. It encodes CASSVGTGGVENIQYF.

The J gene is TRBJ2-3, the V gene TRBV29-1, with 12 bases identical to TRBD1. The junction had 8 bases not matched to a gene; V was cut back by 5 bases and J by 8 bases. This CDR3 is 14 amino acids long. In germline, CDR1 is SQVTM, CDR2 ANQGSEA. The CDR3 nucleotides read TGCAGCGTTTCGGGACAGGGGGCCGGGGGTACGCAGTATTTT. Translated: CSVSGQGAGGTQYF.

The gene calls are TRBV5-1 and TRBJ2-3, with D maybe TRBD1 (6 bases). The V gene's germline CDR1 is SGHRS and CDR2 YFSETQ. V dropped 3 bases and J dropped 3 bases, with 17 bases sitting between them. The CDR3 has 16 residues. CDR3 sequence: CASSSVGRGPTDTQYF. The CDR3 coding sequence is TGCGCCAGCAGCTCAGTAGGCAGGGGCCCAACAGATACGCAGTATTTT.

Here the CDR3 DNA reads TGCGCCAGCAGCTTGGGACGGGAAGAGACCCAGTACTTC. This sequence encodes CASSLGREETQYF. The V and J genes are TRBV5-1 and TRBJ2-5; D unclear. Germline V gene lookup returns CDR1 SGHRS and CDR2 YFSETQ. This CDR3 region has 13 residues. V was shortened by 0 bases and J by 3 bases, with 6 bases between the two germline ends.

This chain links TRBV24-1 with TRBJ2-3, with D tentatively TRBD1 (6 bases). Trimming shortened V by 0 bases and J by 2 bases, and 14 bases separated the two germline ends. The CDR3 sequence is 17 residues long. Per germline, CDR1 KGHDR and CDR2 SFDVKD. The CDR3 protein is CATSDLVEGDSTDTQYF. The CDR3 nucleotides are TGTGCCACCAGTGATTTGGTTGAGGGGGATTCCACAGATACGCAGTATTTT.

The CDR3 sequence is CASNTGEGQGKNQPQHF. The CDR3 coding sequence is TGTGCCAGCAACACTGGAGAAGGACAGGGAAAAAATCAGCCCCAGCATTTT. The chain recombines TRBV21-1 with TRBJ1-5; the table's D call, TRBD1, has no DNA check behind it. TRBV21-1 is classified as a pseudogene. This CDR3 contains 17 residues.

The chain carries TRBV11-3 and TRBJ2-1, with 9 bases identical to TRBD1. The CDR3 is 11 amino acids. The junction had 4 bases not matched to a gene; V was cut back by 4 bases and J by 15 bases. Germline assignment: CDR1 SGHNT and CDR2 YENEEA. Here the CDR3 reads CASSSRTGAFF. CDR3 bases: TGTGCCAGCAGCTCGAGGACAGGGGCGTTCTTC.

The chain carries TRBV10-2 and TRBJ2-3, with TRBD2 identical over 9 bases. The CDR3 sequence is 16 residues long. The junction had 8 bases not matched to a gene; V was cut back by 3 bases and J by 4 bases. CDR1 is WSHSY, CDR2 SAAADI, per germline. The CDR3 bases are TGCGCCAGCAGTGATGTGGCGGGGGGGAGGGCAGATACGCAGTATTTT. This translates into CASSDVAGGRADTQYF.

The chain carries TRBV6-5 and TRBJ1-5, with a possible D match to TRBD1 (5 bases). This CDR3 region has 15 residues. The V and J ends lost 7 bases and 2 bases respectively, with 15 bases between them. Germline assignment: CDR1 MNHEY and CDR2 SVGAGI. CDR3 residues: CASTPGNMGNQPQHF. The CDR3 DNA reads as TGTGCCAGCACCCCAGGGAACATGGGCAATCAGCCCCAGCATTTT.

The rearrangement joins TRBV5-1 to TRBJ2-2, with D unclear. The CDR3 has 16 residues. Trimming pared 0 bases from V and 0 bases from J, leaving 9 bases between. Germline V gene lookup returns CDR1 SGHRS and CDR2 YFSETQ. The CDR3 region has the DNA TGCGCCAGCAGCTTGGGGGCTACGGCGAACACCGGGGAGCTGTTTTTT. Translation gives CASSLGATANTGELFF.

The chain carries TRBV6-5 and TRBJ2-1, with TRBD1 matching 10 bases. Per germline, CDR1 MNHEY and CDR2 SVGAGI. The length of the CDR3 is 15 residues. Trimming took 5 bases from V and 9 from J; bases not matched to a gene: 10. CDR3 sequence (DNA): TGTGCCAGCAGTCAAAACCGGGACAGGGGACGTGAGCAGTTCTTC. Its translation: CASSQNRDRGREQFF.

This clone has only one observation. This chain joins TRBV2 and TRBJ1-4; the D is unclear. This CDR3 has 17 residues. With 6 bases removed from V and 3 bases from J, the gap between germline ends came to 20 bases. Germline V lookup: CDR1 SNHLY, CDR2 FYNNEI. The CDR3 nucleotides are TGTGCCAGCAGAGGCGGGTTTTTAGGGCTGGCTAATGAAAAACTGTTTTTT. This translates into CASRGGFLGLANEKLFF. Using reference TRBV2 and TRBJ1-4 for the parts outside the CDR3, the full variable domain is EPEVTQTPSHQVTQMGQEVILRCVPISNHLYFYWYRQILGQKVEFLVSFYNNEISEKSEIFDDQFSVERPDGSNFTLKIRSTKLEDSAMYFCASRGGFLGLANEKLFFGSGTQLSVL.

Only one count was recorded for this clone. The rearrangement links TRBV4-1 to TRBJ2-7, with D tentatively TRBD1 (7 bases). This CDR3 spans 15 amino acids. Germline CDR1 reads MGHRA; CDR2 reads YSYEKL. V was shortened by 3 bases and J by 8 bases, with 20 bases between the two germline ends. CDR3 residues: CASSQRDRNPTQQYF. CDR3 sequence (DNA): TGCGCCAGCAGCCAGCGGGACAGAAACCCTACGCAGCAGTACTTC.

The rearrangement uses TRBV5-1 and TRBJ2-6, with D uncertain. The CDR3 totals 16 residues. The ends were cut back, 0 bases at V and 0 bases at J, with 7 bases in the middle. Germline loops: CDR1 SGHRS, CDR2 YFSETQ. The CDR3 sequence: CASSLAGSSGANVLTF. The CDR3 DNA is TGCGCCAGCAGCTTGGCCGGGTCCTCTGGGGCCAACGTCCTGACTTTC. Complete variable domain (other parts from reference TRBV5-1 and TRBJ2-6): KAGVTQTPRYLIKTRGQQVTLSCSPISGHRSVSWYQQTPGQGLQFLFEYFSETQRNKGNFPGRFSGRQFSNSRSEMNVSTLELGDSALYLCASSLAGSSGANVLTFGAGSRLTVL.

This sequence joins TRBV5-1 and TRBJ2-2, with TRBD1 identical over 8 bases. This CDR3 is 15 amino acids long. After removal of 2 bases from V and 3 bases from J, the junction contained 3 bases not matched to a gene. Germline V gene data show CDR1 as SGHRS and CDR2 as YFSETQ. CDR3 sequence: CASSFSTGDTGELFF. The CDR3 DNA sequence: TGCGCCAGCAGCTTTTCGACAGGGGACACCGGGGAGCTGTTTTTT.

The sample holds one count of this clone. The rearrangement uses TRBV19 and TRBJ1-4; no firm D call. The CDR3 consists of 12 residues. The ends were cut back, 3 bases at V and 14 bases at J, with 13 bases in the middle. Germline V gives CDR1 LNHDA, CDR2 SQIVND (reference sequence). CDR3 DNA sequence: TGTGCCAGTAGTATGTTGCGGGAAAGGCTGTTTTTT. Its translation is CASSMLRERLFF.

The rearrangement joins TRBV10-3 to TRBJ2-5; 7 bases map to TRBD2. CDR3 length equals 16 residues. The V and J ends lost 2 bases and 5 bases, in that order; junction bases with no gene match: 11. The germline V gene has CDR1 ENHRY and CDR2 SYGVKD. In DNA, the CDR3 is TGTGCCATCAGTGAGCCTGGCTCGGGGGGAGGGGAGACCCAGTACTTC. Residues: CAISEPGSGGGETQYF.

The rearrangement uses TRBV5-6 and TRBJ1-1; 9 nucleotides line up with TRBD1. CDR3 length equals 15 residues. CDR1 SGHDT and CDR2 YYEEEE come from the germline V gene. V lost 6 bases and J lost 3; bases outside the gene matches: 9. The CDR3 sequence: CASTRDREKHTEAFF. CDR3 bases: TGTGCCAGCACCCGGGACAGGGAGAAGCACACTGAAGCTTTCTTT.